The entry below gives a single T cell receptor beta chain sequence along with its context. Its target is unknown. This sample was included in a study of OX40 agonist ivuxolimab in advanced cancers. Germline-derived CDR1 and CDR2 are SGHNT and YENEEA. V shed 2 bases and J shed 2 bases, with 10 bases lying between them. The CDR3 has 15 amino acids. Findings of the study overall: Among the nonresponders, some also had low normalized T-cell clonal expansion.

Method: immunoSEQ multiplex PCR; TCRdb's copy keeps in-frame clones and lacks some. This sample has 65,000 to 80,000 clones, with around 93% found just once. This clonotype originated in an adult with an advanced solid tumor such as melanoma, head and neck, liver or kidney cancer. The sequencing used CD4+ or CD8+ T cells sorted from blood, collected in a trial of the OX40 agonist ivuxolimab. The chain is built from TRBV11-3 and TRBJ2-1; D gene ambiguous. CDR3 protein: CASSLHTTPYNEQFF. The CDR3 bases are TGTGCCAGCAGCTTACACACTACTCCCTACAATGAGCAGTTCTTC. The entire variable domain, with the rest obtained from reference TRBV11-3 and TRBJ2-1, is as follows: EAGVVQSPRYKIIEKKQPVAFWCNPISGHNTLYWYLQNLGQGPELLIRYENEEAVDDSQLPKDRFSAERLKGVDSTLKIQPAELGDSAVYLCASSLHTTPYNEQFFGPGTRLTVL.